This TCR beta chain originates from a study of response to subunit inactivated influenza vaccine. The study's findings and limits: It was suggested by the authors that few new T cells are recruited by each seasonal influenza vaccination.

Turning to this clonotype: Its antigen is not known.

V was clipped by 7 bases and J by 0 bases, with 15 bases between them. The germline V gene encodes CDR1 LGHNA and CDR2 YNFKEQ. The CDR3 contains 16 residues. TCRdb re-called the RT-PCR reads with MiXCR, one entry per CDR3 protein. The sample records 610,000 or so distinct CDR3 sequences, roughly 15% being singletons. This chain uses TRBV4-2 with TRBJ2-2; D may match TRBD1 or TRBD2 (6 bases each). The sequence came from a man in his forties or fifties who received an inactivated influenza vaccine. The sequencing used PBMCs from blood, collected roughly 12 days after vaccination. CDR3 in amino acids: CASKADGGPNTGELFF. DNA for the CDR3: TGTGCCAGCAAGGCTGACGGGGGCCCGAACACCGGGGAGCTGTTTTTT.